The 16 T cell receptor beta chains below all came from one sample that was sequenced in a study of T cells in Graves' hyperthyroidism and ophthalmopathy. Amplified TCR beta CDR3 regions came from RNA transcripts. The study used the HTBI primer set for a first-round RT-PCR of the TCR CDR3. Each CDR3 protein gets one entry after TCRdb re-called the multiplex PCR reads with MiXCR. The repertoire includes about 410,000 distinct CDR3 sequences, around 13% of them detected once, and about 20% sits in the top ten. Material for sequencing was blood. All receptors come from a woman aged 25 to 39 with Graves' ophthalmopathy.

This clonotype has a count of ten or more. This sequence joins TRBV2 and TRBJ2-3; D perhaps matches TRBD2 (6 bases). Germline-derived CDR1 and CDR2 are SNHLY and FYNNEI. V dropped 7 bases and J dropped 4 bases, with 15 bases sitting between them. The CDR3 has 14 residues. The CDR3 DNA reads as TGTGCCAGCAATCGGAGGAGGGTCGCAGATACGCAGTATTTT. Its protein product is CASNRRRVADTQYF.

This clonotype has ten or more counts. The chain is built from TRBV20-1 and TRBJ2-3, with unresolved D. The CDR3 has 15 residues. V was cut by 6 bases and J by 2 bases, with 18 bases left in between. Germline V gene lookup returns CDR1 DFQATT and CDR2 SNEGSKA (reference sequence). The CDR3 region has the DNA TGCAGTGCCCCCCGGGCCGGGCCCGCCACAGATACGCAGTATTTT. This sequence encodes CSAPRAGPATDTQYF.

This clonotype was seen just once. V usage is TRBV3-1 and J usage is TRBJ2-7, with TRBD2 matching 12 bases. Per the germline V gene, CDR1 is LGHDT and CDR2 is YNNKEL (reference sequence). The CDR3 consists of 15 residues. The trim removed 4 bases at V and 1 base at J, leaving 2 bases unmatched. CDR3 DNA sequence: TGTGCCAGCAGCCTCGGGACTAGCGGGTCCTACGAGCAGTACTTC. Translating gives CASSLGTSGSYEQYF.

As regards this clonotype: An end of the junction does not agree with germline; a read error may underlie this. This chain links TRBV7-9 with TRBJ2-7; 7 positions match TRBD1. Germline CDR1 is SEHNR and CDR2 is FQNEAQ (reference sequence). The CDR3 is 17 amino acids. The CDR3 is CAGSLAARGQTTYEQYF. CDR3 coding DNA: TGTGCCGGCAGCTTAGCAGCCAGGGGACAGACTACCTACGAGCAGTACTTC. Drawing the rest from reference TRBV7-9 and TRBJ2-7, the complete variable domain is DTGVSQNPRHKITKRGQNVTFRCDPISEHNRLYWYRQTLGQGPEFLTYFQNEAQLEKSRLLSDRFSAERPKGSFSTLEIQRTEQGDSAMYLCAGSLAARGQTTYEQYFGPGTRLTVT.

This clonotype was seen many times. The chain employs TRBV28 and TRBJ2-3, with 7 nucleotides matching TRBD2. V lost 5 bases to trimming and J lost 2 bases; unmatched junction nucleotides: 4. The length of the CDR3 is 14 residues. The germline V gene has CDR1 MDHEN and CDR2 SYDVKM. The CDR3 region is CASSPGLLTDTQYF. For the CDR3, the DNA is TGTGCCAGCAGTCCGGGACTACTCACAGATACGCAGTATTTT.

The chain couples TRBV25-1 to TRBJ2-6; D remains unclear. Trimming removed 5 bases at V and 0 bases at J, with 23 bases between. Germline CDR1 is MGHDK and CDR2 is SYGVNS. The CDR3 consists of 20 residues. The CDR3 protein is CASSSRVPFCQISGANVLTF. For the CDR3, the DNA is TGTGCCAGCAGTTCCCGGGTCCCTTTTTGTCAGATCTCTGGGGCCAACGTCCTGACTTTC.

The genes are TRBV29-1 and TRBJ1-2; D is uncertain. CDR3 length: 13 residues. The germline V gene has CDR1 SQVTM and CDR2 ANQGSEA. The ends were cut back, 7 bases at V and 2 bases at J, with 14 bases in the middle. The chain's CDR3 is CSAEGTENYGYTF. Here the CDR3 DNA reads TGCAGCGCCGAAGGTACGGAAAACTATGGCTACACCTTC.

The chain recombines TRBV3-1 with TRBJ2-3; tentatively, D is TRBD1 or TRBD2 (6 bases each). Deletions cut 1 base from V and 7 bases from J, with 15 bases between. CDR3 length: 15 amino acids. Looked up from germline, CDR1 is LGHDT and CDR2 is YNNKEL (reference sequence). For the CDR3, the DNA is TGTGCCAGCAGCCAAGGGTGGGGGGCCCTAAATACGCAGTATTTT. Its translation: CASSQGWGALNTQYF.

This clonotype was found many times. The chain is built from TRBV2 and TRBJ2-5; D not certain. CDR1 SNHLY and CDR2 FYNNEI come from the germline V gene. The germline V and J ends were trimmed by 7 bases and 2 bases, with 11 bases remaining between them. The CDR3 is 13 residues long. CDR3 nucleotides: TGTGCCAGCATAAGAGGCAGACAAGAGACCCAGTACTTC. Protein: CASIRGRQETQYF.

This clonotype was observed many times. V gene TRBV12-3 or TRBV12-4 combines with J gene TRBJ2-7, with a tentative D call TRBD1 (7 bases). This CDR3 spans 14 amino acids. Between the trimmed V and J ends, which lost 3 bases and 5 bases, there was a span of 14 bases. CDR3 amino acids: CASSFSGGGDEQYF. Here the CDR3 DNA reads TGTGCCAGCAGTTTTTCTGGAGGGGGCGACGAGCAGTACTTC.

In its sample, this clonotype was seen many times. The V call is TRBV6-1, the J call TRBJ2-3, with 8 bases identical to TRBD2. Trimming removed 5 bases from V and 7 bases from J; junction bases left unmatched: 17. Germline CDR1 MNHNS, CDR2 SASEGT. CDR3 size: 17 residues. This chain's CDR3 is CASSLNWAGGVANTQYF. CDR3 nucleotides: TGTGCCAGCAGTCTGAATTGGGCCGGGGGGGTAGCGAATACGCAGTATTTT.

Only a few counts were recorded for this clonotype. The chain uses TRBV5-1 and TRBJ2-2; 8 bases fit TRBD1. CDR3 length equals 17 residues. CDR1 SGHRS and CDR2 YFSETQ come from the germline V gene. J gave up 5 bases and V 2 bases, and 11 bases lay outside the gene matches. In DNA, the CDR3 is TGCGCCAGCAGCTTAACGCTCGCAGGGGGCAGGACCGGGGAGCTGTTTTTT. The encoded protein is CASSLTLAGGRTGELFF.

This clonotype was observed many times. The V and J genes are TRBV12-3 or TRBV12-4 and TRBJ2-1, with 7 bases lining up with TRBD2. The CDR3 consists of 18 residues. V lost 3 bases, J lost 1 base, and 12 bases stayed unmatched. The CDR3 nucleotides read TGTGCCAGCAGTTTGGCCCCCCCAGCGGGGTTATCCTACAATGAGCAGTTCTTC. This sequence encodes CASSLAPPAGLSYNEQFF.

This clonotype occurred many times. The chain carries TRBV10-3 and TRBJ1-1, with 9 bases matching TRBD1. CDR3 length: 13 amino acids. With 7 bases clipped from V and 4 bases from J, the junction kept 4 bases outside the gene matches. Looked up from germline, CDR1 is ENHRY and CDR2 is SYGVKD. The CDR3 loop is CAITRTGATEAFF. DNA of the CDR3: TGTGCCATCACTAGGACAGGGGCCACTGAAGCTTTCTTT.

The rearrangement links TRBV27 to TRBJ2-3, with 7 bases fitting TRBD1. The CDR3 runs to 15 residues. The V and J ends lost 9 bases and 0 bases, in that order; junction bases with no gene match: 9. Looked up from germline, CDR1 is MNHEY and CDR2 is SMNVEV (reference sequence). Here the CDR3 reads CASQWAQGSTDTQYF. CDR3 DNA: TGTGCCAGTCAATGGGCACAGGGGAGCACAGATACGCAGTATTTT.

The chain joins TRBV12-3 or TRBV12-4 to TRBJ2-6, with D unclear. The CDR3 sequence is 14 residues long. Deletions cut 10 bases from V and 0 bases from J, with 10 bases between. The CDR3: CATVSSSGANVLTF. In DNA, the CDR3 is TGTGCCACCGTGTCCTCCTCTGGGGCCAACGTCCTGACTTTC.